Listed below are T cell receptor beta chains from one sample, sequenced in a study of shared clonotypes between healthy human individuals. Generated by immunoSEQ multiplex PCR, the TCRdb table keeps only in-frame clones and is missing some. The sample carries hundreds of thousands of clones, roughly 70% recorded once. Sequenced material: memory CD4+ T cells sorted from blood. The receptors originated from a man aged 25-45 years in good health. CDR3s include the opening cysteine and the closing phenylalanine or tryptophan. A D gene is named only where the DNA matches it firmly. Only part of the rows carry a size: once, few, many, or a class if the clone is expanded.

j_gene	d_gene	v_gene	abundance	CDR3nt	CDR3aa
TRBJ2-5	.	TRBV11-2	.	TGTGCCAGCAGACCAAATGTGGGACACTCGGAGACCCAGTACTTC	CASRPNVGHSETQYF
TRBJ1-5	.	TRBV7-8	.	TGTGCCAGCAGCCCAAGTCAAACGCCCCAGCATTTT	CASSPSQTPQHF
TRBJ2-3	.	TRBV6-1	.	TGTGCCAGCTGGGCAGGTTCAACAGATACGCAGTATTTT	CASWAGSTDTQYF
TRBJ1-3	.	TRBV6-5	.	TGTGCCAGCACCCCCCCTCGAGGGTCTGGAAACACCATATATTTT	CASTPPRGSGNTIYF
TRBJ1-2	.	TRBV5-5	.	TGTGCCAGCAGCTCCTTGGCCGGAAACTATGGCTACACCTTC	CASSSLAGNYGYTF
TRBJ2-3	.	TRBV6-1	.	TGTGCCAGCAGCCGCGGCGGACTGAGCACAGATACGCAGTATTTT	CASSRGGLSTDTQYF
TRBJ2-3	TRBD1	TRBV10-3	few	TGTGCCATCAGTGAAGGGAGCGGACAGGGCACAGATACGCAGTATTTT	CAISEGSGQGTDTQYF
TRBJ1-1	.	TRBV28	.	TGTGCCAGTACCCGGGCCCTTATTTCGAACACTGAAGCTTTCTTT	CASTRALISNTEAFF
TRBJ2-3	TRBD1	TRBV5-4	.	TGTGCCAGCAGCCAACCTGACAGGGCCACAGATACGCAGTATTTT	CASSQPDRATDTQYF
TRBJ1-3	.	TRBV5-5	.	TGTGCCAGCAGCCAACTAGGCGACTCTGGAAACACCATATATTTT	CASSQLGDSGNTIYF
TRBJ2-1	.	TRBV29-1	.	TGCAGCGTTGTTCTTGAACCCCAAATAAATGAGCAGTTCTTC	CSVVLEPQINEQFF
TRBJ2-7	.	TRBV28	.	TGTGCCAGCAGCAGGGTTCCCGGACCGTTTAGCTCCTACGAGCAGTACTTC	CASSRVPGPFSSYEQYF
TRBJ1-6	.	TRBV11-2	.	TGTGCCAGCAGCGCGACGGGGAAATCACCCCTCCACTTT	CASSATGKSPLHF
TRBJ2-7	TRBD1	TRBV5-4	.	TGTGCCAGCAGCCAGGACAGGGGCTACGAGCAGTACTTC	CASSQDRGYEQYF
TRBJ1-5	.	TRBV28	.	TGTGCCAGCAGTACCAAGAGGCCAGGCCCCCTCAATCAGCCCCAGCATTTT	CASSTKRPGPLNQPQHF